This TCR beta chain came from a study of cytomegalovirus exposure and HLA in healthy donors. With 60 Vbeta and 13 Jbeta primers, the PCR was carried out. How the authors handled the data: In a later analysis, the count reached some 88 million unique TCR beta chains, with around 10 million shared. TCRdb's copy holds only in-frame clones and misses some; the assay was immunoSEQ multiplex PCR. The V and J calls and clone size were taken over from that table, and D and trimming were inferred from the DNA. The sample spans tens of thousands of clones; the ten largest clones claim less than 4%. The CDR3 runs 16 residues. Germline-derived CDR1 and CDR2 are SGDLS and YYNGEE. Trimming cost V 0 bases and J 1 base; bases outside gene matches: 3.

The rearrangement uses TRBV9 and TRBJ2-5; TRBD2 matches at 10 bases. The material sequenced was PBMCs. The receptor's source is a male donor in good health and CMV-seronegative. The CDR3 here is CASSVGTSGIQETQYF. DNA for the CDR3: TGTGCCAGCAGCGTAGGAACTAGCGGGATCCAAGAGACCCAGTACTTC.